This T cell receptor beta chain derives from a study of blood T cell repertoires in COVID-19. Assay used: immunoSEQ multiplex PCR; TCRdb lists only in-frame clones, some missing. The sample has approximately 170,000 clones, 65% to 85% seen once; the top ten hold around 3.5%. J was trimmed by 10 bases and V by 5 bases; bases with no gene match: 9. The germline gives CDR1 MDHEN, CDR2 SYDVKM. The CDR3 totals 15 residues. This receptor was identified in a woman aged 25 to 39 who had recovered from COVID-19. Sequencing used PBMCs or T cells enriched from blood (not recorded which). The chain uses TRBV28 and TRBJ2-1, with TRBD2 matching 12 bases. CDR3 in amino acids: CASSEPGLAGTEQFF. The CDR3 coding sequence is TGTGCCAGCAGTGAACCTGGACTAGCGGGGACGGAGCAGTTCTTC. The full variable domain, with the rest looked up from reference TRBV28 and TRBJ2-1, is DVKVTQSSRYLVKRTGEKVFLECVQDMDHENMFWYRQDPGLGLRLIYFSYDVKMKEKGDIPEGYSVSREKKERFSLILESASTNQTSMYLCASSEPGLAGTEQFFGPGTRLTVL.